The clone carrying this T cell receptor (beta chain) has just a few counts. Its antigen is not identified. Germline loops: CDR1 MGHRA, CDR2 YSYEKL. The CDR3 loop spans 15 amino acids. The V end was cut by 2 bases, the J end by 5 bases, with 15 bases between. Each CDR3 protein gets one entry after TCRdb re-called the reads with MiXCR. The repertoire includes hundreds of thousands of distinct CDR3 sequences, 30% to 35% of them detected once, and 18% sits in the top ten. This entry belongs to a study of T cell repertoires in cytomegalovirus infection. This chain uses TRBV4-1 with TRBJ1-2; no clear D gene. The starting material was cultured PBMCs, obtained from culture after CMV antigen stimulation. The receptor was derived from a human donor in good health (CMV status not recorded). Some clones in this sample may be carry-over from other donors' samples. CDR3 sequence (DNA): TGCGCCAGCAGCCAATTCTCACACCCCGGGTATGGCTACACCTTC. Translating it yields CASSQFSHPGYGYTF.